These T cell receptor beta chains were read from a single sample in a study of control samples from healthy donors and cancer patients. Method: immunoSEQ multiplex PCR; TCRdb's copy keeps in-frame clones and lacks some. The sample lists more than 75,000 clones; roughly 90% were seen once. The specimen was blood. The receptors here all came from a man aged 50-59 years in good health. CDR3s include the opening cysteine and the closing phenylalanine or tryptophan. The D gene is left open where the match is weak. The size field is filled for only some rows; it gives once, few, many or a size class.

.	.	TRBJ1-2	TRBV19	TGTGCCAGTAGTATGCAGTCGACTTCTAACTATGGCTACACCTTC	CASSMQSTSNYGYTF
.	.	TRBJ1-1	TRBV6-6	TGTGCCTGCGACAGCCATACGGACACTGAAGCTTTCTTT	CACDSHTDTEAFF
.	.	TRBJ2-1	TRBV4-2	TGTGCCAGCAGCCCCGCGACAAGCAATGAGCAGTTCTTC	CASSPATSNEQFF
.	TRBD1	TRBJ1-6	TRBV6-5	TGTGCCAGCCGTTCCACAGGGGCAGGGTCACCCCTCCACTTT	CASRSTGAGSPLHF
.	.	TRBJ1-2	TRBV29-1	TGCAGCGTTAAACCACAGGATAACTATGGCTACACCTTC	CSVKPQDNYGYTF
.	TRBD1	TRBJ2-7	TRBV5-1	TGCGCCAGCAGCGTAACCGGGACAGGGAGTGGAGAGCAGTACTTC	CASSVTGTGSGEQYF
.	.	TRBJ1-1	TRBV2	TGTGCCAGCAGGAATAACTGGGGCACTGAAGCTTTCTTT	CASRNNWGTEAFF
.	TRBD1	TRBJ1-6	TRBV27	TGTGCCAGCAGACCCGGGACAGGGGGGTTTTCCTATAATTCACCCCTCCACTTT	CASRPGTGGFSYNSPLHF
.	.	TRBJ1-1	TRBV3-1/TRBV3-2	TGTGCCAGCAGCTTTGGGGGGGCGGATGAAGCTTTCTTT	CASSFGGADEAFF
.	.	TRBJ2-7	TRBV25-1	TGTGCCAGCAGTGAATGGAGGGAGCAGTACTTC	CASSEWREQYF
.	.	TRBJ2-2	TRBV6-1	TGTGCCAGCAGTGAAAGTTCTCGGAGAGCCGGGGAGCTGTTTTTT	CASSESSRRAGELFF
.	.	TRBJ2-1	TRBV9	TGTGCCAGCAGCGTAGAAAGGGGGGGATTCAATGAGCAGTTCTTC	CASSVERGGFNEQFF
.	.	TRBJ2-3	TRBV2	TGTGCCAGCAGTGAATGGGAAAGCACAGATACGCAGTATTTT	CASSEWESTDTQYF
.	.	TRBJ1-3	TRBV12-3/TRBV12-4	TGTGCCACCCTTTCAGGCTCTGGAAACACCATATATTTT	CATLSGSGNTIYF
.	.	TRBJ2-7	TRBV2	TGTGCCAGCAGCTTTGACAGCCAACGTACCTACGAGCAGTACTTC	CASSFDSQRTYEQYF
.	.	TRBJ1-3	TRBV19	TGTGCCAGTAGTATGTTGGAGGGCCACACCATATATTTT	CASSMLEGHTIYF
.	.	TRBJ1-3	TRBV6-6	TGTGCCAGCAGTTACGGACCTGGAAACACCATATATTTT	CASSYGPGNTIYF
.	TRBD1	TRBJ1-4	TRBV15	TGTGCCACCAGCTTCGGACAGGGTGAAAAACTGTTTTTT	CATSFGQGEKLFF
.	.	TRBJ1-1	TRBV7-8	TGTGCCAGCAGCCCTGGGTCCCGGGCCTCTAACACTGAAGCTTTCTTT	CASSPGSRASNTEAFF
.	.	TRBJ1-1	TRBV9	TGTGCCAGCAGCGTAGATCATTCGGCAGGGGTAAAAACTGAAGCTTTCTTT	CASSVDHSAGVKTEAFF
.	.	TRBJ2-3	TRBV9	TGTGCCAGCAGCGTAGGCGGGCTAGGCACAGATACGCAGTATTTT	CASSVGGLGTDTQYF
.	.	TRBJ1-1	TRBV7-9	TGTGCCAGCAGCTTAGGCTTGTTGGGAGGGAGCACTGAAGCTTTCTTT	CASSLGLLGGSTEAFF
.	.	TRBJ1-5	TRBV18	TGTGCCAGCTCACTACCTCCGGACCCCCAGCATTTT	CASSLPPDPQHF
.	TRBD1	TRBJ2-7	TRBV5-4	TGTGCCAGCAGCTTGGACAGGGGTGGTTTCTACGAGCAGTACTTC	CASSLDRGGFYEQYF
.	.	TRBJ1-1	TRBV13	TGTGCCAGCAGCCCTGGAATCGGGAACACTGAAGCTTTCTTT	CASSPGIGNTEAFF
.	TRBD1	TRBJ1-2	TRBV18	TGTGCCAGCTCAACAACCGGGACAGAGAACTATGGCTACACCTTC	CASSTTGTENYGYTF
.	.	TRBJ2-2	TRBV13	TGTGCCAGCAGCTTAATGCCCGGGGGCAGGACCGGGGAGCTGTTTTTT	CASSLMPGGRTGELFF
.	.	TRBJ1-5	TRBV7-9	TGTGCCAGCAGCTCCTCATCCGGGGCGAGCAATCAGCCCCAGCATTTT	CASSSSSGASNQPQHF
once	TRBD1	TRBJ2-1	TRBV11-2	TGTGCCAGCGGGGACAGGGCCCTTAACTCCTACAATGAGCAGTTCTTC	CASGDRALNSYNEQFF